The clone carrying this TCR beta chain has a count of ten or more. Its matching antigen is unknown. Using two-round multiplex PCR, the authors amplified TCR beta CDR3 from genomic DNA. During first-round PCR, primers specific to each TRBV and TRBJ gene were used. TCRdb processed the multiplex PCR reads anew with MiXCR; each CDR3 protein has one entry. The repertoire holds over 45,000 distinct CDR3 sequences, with around a quarter as singletons. The data were taken from a study of prognosis after radiotherapy for stage I lung cancer. Whole-study context: Roughly 15 patients presented with newly diagnosed primary stage I lung tumors, and a few carried oligometastatic NSCLC following surgical resection of the primary tumor. Post-radiotherapy, distant metastases were observed in four patients (median roughly 7 months), whereas no significant progression was observed in fewer than 19.

The CDR3 is 16 residues long. V gave up 1 base and J gave up 6 bases; unmatched junction bases: 9. Study-level results: Medians of roughly 10,000 versus 7,000 showed unique TCR clone counts falling after stereotactic body radiation therapy.

The chain joins TRBV12-3 or TRBV12-4 to TRBJ1-5; TRBD1 aligns across 7 bases. The TCR originated in a donor over 45 with non-small cell lung cancer. The sample consisted of PBMCs, taken before or after stereotactic body radiation therapy (not recorded which). CDR3 region: CASSLGVGQGVQPQHF. The CDR3 DNA follows: TGTGCCAGCAGTTTAGGTGTCGGGCAGGGGGTTCAGCCCCAGCATTTT.